This TCR beta chain was recorded in a study of T cell changes during pregnancy in multiple sclerosis. CDR3 size: 16 residues. Germline CDR1 SGHRS, CDR2 YFSETQ. V shed 4 bases and J 2 bases; nucleotides not matched to a gene: 5. Repertoires were generated with immunoSEQ multiplex PCR, while TCRdb's copy carries only in-frame clones and drops some. The sample lists tens of thousands of clones, roughly 90% occurring once. V gene TRBV5-1 combines with J gene TRBJ2-3, with 12 nucleotides matching TRBD2. The TCR originated in a female donor with multiple sclerosis, enrolled in a pregnancy study. The sample here was CD4+ T cells from peripheral blood mononuclear cells, taken in the second trimester of pregnancy. CDR3 in amino acids: CASSAGLAGYTDTQYF. The CDR3 bases are TGCGCCAGCAGCGCAGGACTAGCGGGGTACACAGATACGCAGTATTTT.